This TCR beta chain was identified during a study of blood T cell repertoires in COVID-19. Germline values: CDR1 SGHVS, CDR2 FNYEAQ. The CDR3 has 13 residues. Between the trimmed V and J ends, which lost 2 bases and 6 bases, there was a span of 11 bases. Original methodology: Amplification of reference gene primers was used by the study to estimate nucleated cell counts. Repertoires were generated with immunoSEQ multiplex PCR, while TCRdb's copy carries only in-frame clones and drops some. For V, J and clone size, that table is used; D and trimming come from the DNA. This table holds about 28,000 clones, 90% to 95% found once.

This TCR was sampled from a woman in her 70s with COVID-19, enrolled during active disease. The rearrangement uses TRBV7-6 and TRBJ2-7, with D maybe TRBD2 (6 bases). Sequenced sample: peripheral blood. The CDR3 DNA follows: TGTGCCAGCAGCTTATTTGGGGGGAGCGAGCAGTACTTC. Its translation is CASSLFGGSEQYF.